Listed below are T cell receptor beta chains from one sample, sequenced in a study of shared T cell receptors in the human thymus. Clones were sequenced by immunoSEQ multiplex PCR, and TCRdb holds only the in-frame ones, with some missing. The repertoire has roughly 700,000 clones, 85% to 90% of them found once; the top ten carry 0.01%. Another study also made use of these data, one on human thymus T cells.

Sequencing used thymocytes. The receptors shown here come from a boy less than two years old with a congenital heart defect. CDR3s include the opening cysteine and the closing phenylalanine or tryptophan. Each record gives: clone size, D gene, J gene, V gene, CDR3 protein, CDR3 DNA. A D gene is named only where the DNA matches it firmly. Size tells how often a clone was seen (once, few, many) or the class of an expanded clone, and some rows leave it out.

NA TRBD2 TRBJ2-1 TRBV6-1 CASSVRASGRSLSYNEQFF TGTGCCAGCAGTGTAAGGGCTAGCGGGAGGTCCCTTTCCTACAATGAGCAGTTCTTC
NA TRBD1 TRBJ2-7 TRBV5-1 CASRRTGECDYEQYF TGCGCCAGCAGACGGACAGGGGAGTGTGACTACGAGCAGTACTTC
NA TRBD2 TRBJ2-5 TRBV6-1 CASHLREGMGETQYF TGTGCCTCACATCTACGGGAGGGGATGGGAGAGACCCAGTACTTC
once NA TRBJ2-1 TRBV7-2 CASSPQRANYNEQFF TGTGCCAGCAGCCCACAGCGGGCTAACTACAATGAGCAGTTCTTC
NA TRBD1 TRBJ2-2 TRBV5-6 CASSLAQGAPGELFF TGTGCCAGCAGCTTGGCACAGGGGGCGCCCGGGGAGCTGTTTTTT
NA TRBD2 TRBJ2-3 TRBV4-2 CASSPVAGGPDTDTQYF TGTGCCAGCAGCCCCGTAGCGGGAGGGCCAGACACAGATACGCAGTATTTT
NA TRBD2 TRBJ2-1 TRBV5-6 CASSRGLAVFNEQFF TGTGCCAGCAGTAGGGGACTAGCGGTTTTCAATGAGCAGTTCTTC
NA NA TRBJ2-1 TRBV15 CATSPPGTKSYNEQFF TGTGCCACCAGCCCACCCGGGACAAAATCCTACAATGAGCAGTTCTTC
NA NA TRBJ1-2 TRBV7-9 CASIAPAGNYGYTF TGTGCCAGCATCGCCCCCGCGGGGAACTATGGCTACACCTTC
NA NA TRBJ2-2 TRBV5-8 CASSFGGADGELFF TGTGCCAGCAGCTTTGGAGGGGCTGACGGGGAGCTGTTTTTT
NA TRBD1 TRBJ2-1 TRBV28 CASSSPLDGTGAYNEQFF TGTGCCAGCAGTTCCCCCCTCGACGGGACAGGGGCCTACAATGAGCAGTTCTTC
few TRBD2 TRBJ2-7 TRBV7-3 CASSFPWSGNNRTFIEQYF TGTGCCAGCAGCTTCCCCTGGAGCGGGAACAATCGAACCTTTATCGAGCAGTACTTC
NA TRBD1 TRBJ2-7 TRBV27 CASRLGTGTYEQYF TGTGCCAGCAGACTCGGGACAGGGACCTACGAGCAGTACTTC
few TRBD1 TRBJ2-2 TRBV10-3 CAINDRGHPTGELFF TGTGCCATCAATGACAGGGGTCACCCCACCGGGGAGCTGTTTTTT
NA TRBD1 TRBJ1-3 TRBV2 CASTPRGQADSGNTIYF TGTGCCAGCACCCCCCGGGGACAGGCCGACTCTGGAAACACCATATATTTT
NA NA TRBJ2-7 TRBV6-4 CASSDSAHEQYF TGTGCCAGCAGTGACTCGGCCCACGAGCAGTACTTC
few NA TRBJ2-4 TRBV4-1 CASSQDGREKNIQYF TGCGCCAGCAGCCAAGATGGACGGGAAAAAAACATTCAGTACTTC
NA TRBD2 TRBJ2-7 TRBV2 CASSEARREASYEQYF TGTGCCAGCAGTGAAGCGAGGCGGGAGGCCTCCTACGAGCAGTACTTC
NA TRBD1 TRBJ1-1 TRBV28 CASSPPPGGRMNTEAFF TGTGCCAGCAGCCCCCCTCCAGGGGGCAGAATGAACACTGAAGCTTTCTTT
NA NA TRBJ1-1 TRBV5-6 CASSTFGQGNTEAFF TGTGCCAGCAGCACCTTTGGCCAGGGGAACACTGAAGCTTTCTTT
NA TRBD1 TRBJ2-1 TRBV19 CASSIVRGQGSDEQFF TGTGCCAGTAGTATAGTGAGGGGACAGGGGAGCGATGAGCAGTTCTTC
NA NA TRBJ2-7 TRBV9 CASSPGTSDEQYF TGTGCCAGCAGCCCCGGGACATCGGACGAGCAGTACTTC
once TRBD2 TRBJ2-7 TRBV27 CASSSGLAGGRLYF TGTGCCAGCAGTTCGGGACTAGCGGGAGGGAGGCTGTACTTC
once NA TRBJ1-1 TRBV27 CASSLDLRRNTEAFF TGTGCCAGCAGTTTAGATCTACGGAGGAACACTGAAGCTTTCTTT
NA NA TRBJ1-2 TRBV28 CASTLGDNPTGYTF TGTGCCAGCACCCTGGGAGACAATCCAACCGGCTACACCTTC
NA TRBD1 TRBJ1-2 TRBV11-3 CASSVRDREANYGYTF TGTGCCAGCAGCGTCCGGGACAGGGAAGCTAACTATGGCTACACCTTC
NA TRBD1 TRBJ2-2 TRBV29-1 CSANDRVNTGELFF TGCAGCGCAAACGACAGGGTAAACACCGGGGAGCTGTTTTTT
once NA TRBJ1-3 TRBV18 CASSLTGLSGNTIYF TGTGCCAGCTCATTAACTGGACTCTCTGGAAACACCATATATTTT
NA NA TRBJ1-2 TRBV4-1 CASSQGLFLGYTF TGCGCCAGCAGCCAGGGACTGTTTTTAGGCTACACCTTC
NA NA TRBJ2-1 TRBV9 CASSVGGPPDNEQFF TGTGCCAGCAGCGTGGGGGGTCCGCCCGACAATGAGCAGTTCTTC
NA NA TRBJ2-5 TRBV5-6 CASSLDSVRPETQYF TGTGCCAGCAGCTTGGATTCGGTGCGGCCGGAGACCCAGTACTTC
NA TRBD2 TRBJ2-1 TRBV11-2 CASSLGAGGPITYNEQFF TGTGCCAGCAGCTTAGGCGCGGGAGGGCCTATAACCTACAATGAGCAGTTCTTC
NA NA TRBJ1-5 TRBV18 CASSPNRGNQPQHF TGTGCCAGCTCACCAAATAGGGGGAATCAGCCCCAGCATTTT
NA NA TRBJ1-1 TRBV28 CASNKGQGMNTEAFF TGTGCCAGCAACAAAGGGCAGGGGATGAACACTGAAGCTTTCTTT
NA NA TRBJ1-1 TRBV19 CASSGPAGALMNTEAFF TGTGCCAGTAGTGGGCCTGCTGGGGCCCTAATGAACACTGAAGCTTTCTTT
NA NA TRBJ1-2 TRBV7-2 CASSLEPSTTDYGYTF TGTGCCAGCAGCTTGGAGCCCTCAACGACGGACTATGGCTACACCTTC
NA TRBD1 TRBJ2-7 TRBV28 CASSLSGTGLEQYF TGTGCCAGCAGTTTGTCCGGGACAGGTCTCGAGCAGTACTTC
NA TRBD1 TRBJ1-2 TRBV5-8 CASSLRGGPTGGNYGYTF TGTGCCAGCAGCTTGAGGGGGGGCCCCACAGGGGGCAACTATGGCTACACCTTC
NA TRBD1 TRBJ1-2 TRBV28 CASSPDRAYGYTF TGTGCCAGCAGCCCGGACAGGGCCTATGGCTACACCTTC
NA TRBD2 TRBJ2-7 TRBV7-8 CASSLGVGASGGYEQYF TGTGCCAGCAGCTTAGGTGTAGGGGCTAGCGGGGGCTACGAGCAGTACTTC
few NA TRBJ2-1 TRBV28 CASSLPGDNYNEQFF TGTGCCAGCAGTCTACCCGGGGATAATTACAATGAGCAGTTCTTC
NA NA TRBJ2-1 TRBV6-4 CASSDSEPGSNNEQFF TGTGCCAGCAGTGACTCGGAGCCCGGGTCTAACAATGAGCAGTTCTTC
NA TRBD2 TRBJ2-3 TRBV4-3 CASSQPGLASTDTQYF TGCGCCAGCAGCCAACCCGGACTAGCCTCCACAGATACGCAGTATTTT
NA NA TRBJ2-7 TRBV21-1 CASSTNNVWAGGPDEQYF TGTGCCAGCAGCACGAACAATGTCTGGGCGGGAGGGCCGGACGAGCAGTACTTC
NA TRBD1 TRBJ1-2 TRBV25-1 CASSNVDRGYGYTF TGTGCCAGCAGTAATGTGGACAGGGGGTATGGCTACACCTTC
NA TRBD2 TRBJ2-5 TRBV4-2 CASSQDVAGEAETQYF TGTGCCAGCAGCCAAGATGTAGCGGGAGAGGCAGAGACCCAGTACTTC
NA TRBD1 TRBJ2-3 TRBV25-1 CASSDLGQGTDTQYF TGTGCCAGCAGTGACCTCGGACAGGGGACAGATACGCAGTATTTT